This TCR beta chain derives from a study of cytomegalovirus exposure and HLA in healthy donors. Study-wide results and limits: In a later analysis, common viral pathogens appeared linked to several of the most significant clusters. TCR beta V- and J-gene trimming, according to a later analysis, was linked to a missense DCLRE1C variant. Cytomegalovirus-associated status was assigned to more than 150 TCR beta chains.

There are 12 residues in the CDR3. V lost 5 bases and J 12 bases, leaving 17 bases between the germline ends. Germline CDR1 is SGDLS and CDR2 is YYNGEE. A note on this clone: What it binds is unknown.

PCR used 60 Vbeta primers and 13 Jbeta primers. Produced via immunoSEQ multiplex PCR; TCRdb's table is partial and in-frame only. There are hundreds of thousands of clones in the sample; around 88% occur only once, and less than 1.2% lies in the top ten. This sequence originates from a woman between 18 and 30 years old in good health and CMV-seronegative. V gene TRBV9 combines with J gene TRBJ1-1, with no clear D. The specimen was PBMCs. CDR3 bases: TGTGCCAGCAGTCGGATCGAAGCTAGACCTTTCTTT. This translates into CASSRIEARPFF.